This T cell receptor (beta chain) stems from a study of T cell changes during pregnancy in multiple sclerosis (dated by TCRdb to between 2018 and 2021). Regarding the research as a whole: In women with multiple sclerosis, the researchers looked at how the T cell repertoire shifted as pregnancy progressed.

As regards this clone: Its antigen has not been determined. Base qualities are not recorded, but no much larger clone differs from it by a single base.

The library was made by the immunoSEQ multiplex PCR assay. Imported from immuneACCESS, the table was reduced by TCRdb to in-frame sequences with V and J called. These copies leave out some clones; in studies compared against another copy, an unresolved V gene accounts for under half, and the cause of the remainder is not known. The sample table records over 50,000 clones; around 91% of these occur just once. Over 1.5% of the sample is held by the ten biggest clonotypes. The specimen comprised peripheral blood, sampled after pregnancy. This TCR derives from a female donor with multiple sclerosis, enrolled in a pregnancy study.

The CDR3 amino acid sequence is: CASSGAGGGQETQYF. The nucleotide sequence reads TGTGCCAGCAGTGGAGCGGGGGGGGGCCAAGAGACCCAGTACTTC. The sequence links TRBV2 to TRBJ2-5, and 10 bases in between align with TRBD2. Trimmed from V: 4 bases; trimmed from J: 1 base; junction bases lacking a gene match: 3. In the germline V gene, CDR1 corresponds to SNHLY and CDR2 to FYNNEI. The CDR3 runs 15 residues from the cysteine to the phenylalanine. Only the CDR3 part of the read is kept: 45 bases, read in frame from the first base.